This T cell receptor beta chain originates from a study of blood T cells in healthy people across ages (dated by TCRdb to 2013 to 2016). Describing the broader study: Template switching captured roughly one uniquely barcoded TCR beta cDNA molecule per two T cells in model experiments. The study measured age-related changes in TCR beta repertoire diversity using deep sequencing normalized with unique cDNA molecular identifiers. Donors were grouped into four age groups: young (average 16 years), middle-aged (less than 40), aged (around 66) and long-lived (less than 85). To avoid experimental bias, donors of different ages were randomly spread across the sequencing lanes. The study analyzed two additional independent replicas of 1 million unique cDNA reads from the same blood draw for two donors, one aged 18 to 29 and one aged 80 or older. Here is what the overall study found, with its caveats: Since profiling was done on bulk unsorted PBMCs, naive and antigen-experienced compartments could not be conclusively compared. Estimates of total diversity from one million sequenced T cells were regarded as lower bounds and underestimates. As age increased, observed TCR beta diversity per million T cells dropped in a roughly linear way, and a significant reduction was already evident by age about 36. There was a strong correlation between observed TCR beta diversity and the percentage of naive T cells measured by flow cytometry. Compared with the aged group, the long-lived group had more naive CD4+ T cells, fewer expanded clones and increased TCR diversity, suggesting age selection. Because the CMV infection status of the donors was unknown, age-related changes in expanded clonotypes may potentially have been confounded.

The approximately 40 donors, aged 6 to 90 years, were systemically healthy Caucasian individuals from Russia. Each donor gave 8 to 10 milliliters of peripheral blood, drawn into EDTA-treated Vacutainer tubes. PBMCs were isolated by Ficoll-Paque density-gradient centrifugation, with at least 7 million obtained per sample. Trizol reagent was used to extract total RNA from the PBMCs, yielding at least 5.5 micrograms per sample. Naive CD45RAhigh/CD27high T cell percentages were measured by flow cytometry on a PBMC aliquot from every donor. CDR1 is given as MNHEY and CDR2 as SVGAGI, both from the germline V gene. From cysteine to phenylalanine, the CDR3 is 19 amino acids long. The kept DNA is CDR3 alone, 57 bases in frame from the first base. The library was produced with 5' RACE. The reads were generated on an Illumina HiSeq 2500. The second PCR ran for roughly 7 to 11 cycles and used a J-beta primer mix along with a sample-barcoded 5' primer. A unique molecular identifier was introduced onto each TCR beta cDNA molecule by a template-switch 5' adaptor carrying 12 random nucleotides. At least 2.5 million CDR3-containing paired-end reads were obtained from each sample. First-strand cDNA synthesis was performed from all RNA using the Mint cDNA synthesis kit, with priming by a TRBC-specific oligonucleotide. All cDNA was treated with uracil-DNA glycosylase and then went through a first 18-cycle PCR with the universal primers M1SS and BC2_uni_R. Per the authors' processing: Each sample was normalized by randomly selecting 1 million high-quality reads, each carrying a distinct molecular identifier. Reads with shared molecular identifiers were discarded instead of being binned into consensus sequences. MiTCR, set to a Q25 quality threshold and the strictest error-elimination algorithm, was used for CDR3 identification, clonotype clustering and error correction. Lower-bound total TCR beta diversity was estimated with a nonparametric unseen species model using Euler transformation. Using fastp at Q25 and MiXCR, TCRdb reprocessed the public reads and kept productive beta chains. Each CDR3 protein appears once, grouped with its most common genes and DNA. In this record, the V and J calls reflect TCRdb's handling and not the investigators' own analysis. The table for this sample lists approximately 770,000 distinct CDR3 sequences; roughly 64% of them were counted only once. 22% of the sample is in the top ten clones.

Remarks on this clonotype: What this receptor recognizes is not known. One end of the junction does not line up with germline, which may come from a read error.

The sequence derives from a man aged 25-45 years in good health. Sequenced sample: blood. This receptor chain uses TRBV6-5 and TRBJ2-1; the central 11 bases match TRBD2. The CDR3 sequence is CASSYLAGGTRIVYTEQFF. The DNA sequence reads TGTGCCAGCAGTTACCTAGCGGGGGGCACACGAATCGTTTACACTGAGCAGTTCTTC.